Shown below are 10 T cell receptor beta chains from a single sample sequenced in a study of blood T cell repertoires in COVID-19 (dated by TCRdb to the early 2020s). Receptors were amplified or captured by the immunoSEQ multiplex PCR assay. TCRdb holds this immuneACCESS table with in-frame rearrangements only. Some clones are missing; in checked studies, unresolved V genes explain under half, and the rest has no known cause. Counted in this sample were some 80,000 clones; 82% of them appeared once. The ten largest clonotypes hold roughly 12% of the sample. Sequenced input: peripheral blood. The receptors shown here come from a man of 80 years or more with acute or convalescent COVID-19.

The rearrangement uses TRBV4-2 and TRBJ1-4; 7 bases fit TRBD1. The V and J ends lost 2 bases and 5 bases, in that order; junction bases with no gene match: 5. From germline, CDR1 is LGHNA and CDR2 YNFKEQ. The CDR3 contains 15 residues. The CDR3 DNA follows: TGTGCCAGCAGCCAACAGGGACAGATAAATGAAAAACTGTTTTTT. This sequence encodes CASSQQGQINEKLFF.

The chain uses TRBV7-8 and TRBJ1-4; 10 bases line up with TRBD1. The CDR3 runs to 16 residues. CDR1 and CDR2 (germline): SGHVS, FQNEAQ. V lost 4 bases, J lost 7 bases, and 9 bases stayed unmatched. The CDR3 bases are TGTGCCAGCAGCTACCGACAGGGGGCGAACGGTGAAAAACTGTTTTTT. This codes for CASSYRQGANGEKLFF.

J is TRBJ2-7 and V is TRBV20-1; 7 bases are a match to TRBD2. The germline gives CDR1 DFQATT, CDR2 SNEGSKA (reference sequence). CDR3 length: 15 amino acids. J was trimmed by 0 bases and V by 3 bases; bases with no gene match: 8. The CDR3, as DNA: TGCAGTGCTAGTCGGAGTAGCGGGTTCTCCTACGAGCAGTACTTC. It codes for CSASRSSGFSYEQYF.

This clone was detected many times. The chain links TRBV18 to TRBJ2-7, with D possibly being TRBD2 (5 bases). Germline CDR1 KGHSH, CDR2 LQKENI. The length of the CDR3 is 13 residues. V lost 4 bases to trimming and J lost 0 bases, with 7 bases between them. The CDR3 bases are TGTGCCAGCTCACGGGAGACCTCCTACGAGCAGTACTTC. Residues: CASSRETSYEQYF.

This chain links TRBV7-6 with TRBJ2-1; a weak D match, TRBD2 (5 bases). The V and J ends lost 4 bases and 0 bases respectively, with 16 bases between them. Germline V gene data show CDR1 as SGHVS and CDR2 as FNYEAQ. The CDR3 is made up of 17 amino acids. The CDR3 DNA reads as TGTGCCAGCAGCTCCGAGAGGGCTGGGTTCTCCTACAATGAGCAGTTCTTC. Translated, it gives CASSSERAGFSYNEQFF.

This chain uses TRBV5-1 with TRBJ1-2, with 7 bases fitting TRBD1. Germline V gene data show CDR1 as SGHRS and CDR2 as YFSETQ. The CDR3 loop spans 14 amino acids. After removal of 4 bases from V and 2 bases from J, the junction contained 5 bases not matched to a gene. For the CDR3, the DNA is TGCGCCAGCAGCGACCCGGGACAGAACTATGGCTACACCTTC. Its translation is CASSDPGQNYGYTF.

V usage is TRBV27 and J usage is TRBJ2-7; 12 bases are shared with TRBD2. Germline CDR1 is MNHEY and CDR2 is SMNVEV (reference sequence). The CDR3 is made up of 18 amino acids. Trimming removed 6 bases from V and 0 bases from J; junction bases left unmatched: 12. CDR3 region: CASRTRWTSGASSYEQYF. CDR3 bases: TGTGCCAGCAGAACGCGCTGGACTAGCGGGGCCAGCTCCTACGAGCAGTACTTC.

The chain employs TRBV5-1 and TRBJ1-2; 7 bases line up with TRBD1. There are 15 residues in the CDR3. V trimming: 4 bases; J trimming: 5 bases; junction bases outside the gene matches: 11. Per germline, CDR1 SGHRS and CDR2 YFSETQ. Here the CDR3 reads CASSPKDRSYYGYTF. CDR3 DNA: TGCGCCAGCAGCCCTAAGGACAGGTCCTATTATGGCTACACCTTC.

Worth noting for this clone: Germline is not matched at one junction end, which may reflect a read error. The gene calls are TRBV7-7 and TRBJ2-5; TRBD2 matches 13 bases. From germline, CDR1 is SSHAT and CDR2 FNYEAQ (reference sequence). This CDR3 has 17 residues. This CDR3 reads CASSPRTSGGALPTQYF. The CDR3 region has the DNA TGTGCTAGCAGCCCTCGGACTAGCGGGGGCGCTTTGCCGACCCAGTACTTC.

The CDR3 protein is CASSDGLAGGHLSADTQYF. CDR3 DNA sequence: TGCGCCAGCAGTGACGGGCTAGCGGGGGGGCACTTAAGTGCAGATACGCAGTATTTT. The gene calls are TRBV10-1 and TRBJ2-3, with 12 bases that match TRBD2. CDR1 and CDR2 (germline): WNHNN, SYGVQD (reference sequence). The CDR3 runs to 19 residues. V lost 3 bases, J lost 4 bases, and 14 bases stayed unmatched.